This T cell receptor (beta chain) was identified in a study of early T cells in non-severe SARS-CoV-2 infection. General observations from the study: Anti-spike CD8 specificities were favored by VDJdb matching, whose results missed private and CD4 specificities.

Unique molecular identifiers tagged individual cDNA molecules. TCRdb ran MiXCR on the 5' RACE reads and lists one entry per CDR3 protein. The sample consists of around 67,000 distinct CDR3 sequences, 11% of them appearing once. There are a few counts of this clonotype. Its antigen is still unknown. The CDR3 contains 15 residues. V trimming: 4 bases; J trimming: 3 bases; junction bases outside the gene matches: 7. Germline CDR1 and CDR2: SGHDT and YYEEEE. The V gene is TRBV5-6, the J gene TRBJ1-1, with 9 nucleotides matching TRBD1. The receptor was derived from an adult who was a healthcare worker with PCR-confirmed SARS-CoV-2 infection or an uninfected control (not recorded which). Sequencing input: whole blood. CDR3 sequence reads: CASSVPGQGDTEAFF. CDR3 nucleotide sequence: TGTGCCAGCAGCGTGCCGGGACAGGGTGACACTGAAGCTTTCTTT.